The rows below give T cell receptor beta chains drawn from one sample of a study of cytomegalovirus exposure and HLA in healthy donors. The repertoire was sequenced with immunoSEQ multiplex PCR; TCRdb's copy has only in-frame clones and lacks some. The table records roughly 100,000 clones, roughly 80% of them present only once. Sequencing input: PBMCs. The receptors were gathered from a middle-aged man in good health and CMV-seronegative. Both conserved end residues are part of each CDR3.

v_gene	j_gene	len	CDR3aa
TRBV5-1	TRBJ1-3	16	CASSSGTGVSGNTIYF
TRBV5-1	TRBJ1-3	16	CASSLGRDNSGNTIYF
TRBV11-2	TRBJ1-3	16	CASSSRGGGSGNTIYF
TRBV5-1	TRBJ1-1	15	CASSLAAGTGAEAFF
TRBV9	TRBJ2-1	13	CASSPRGYNEQFF
TRBV7-9	TRBJ1-2	14	CASSGSGQGYGYTF
TRBV11-3	TRBJ2-3	13	CASSLVLQDTQYF
TRBV5-1	TRBJ2-3	16	CASSLVAGGSTDTQYF
TRBV7-6	TRBJ2-7	14	CASGRSGGSYEQYF
TRBV4-2	TRBJ2-2	19	CASSQESTLGGANTGELFF
TRBV18	TRBJ1-2	13	CASSPDSNYGYTF
TRBV6-5	TRBJ2-1	15	CASNRDSPKDNEQFF
TRBV30	TRBJ1-6	14	CAWSLGRPLTPLHF
TRBV5-6	TRBJ1-5	15	CASSFYRGNNQPQHF
TRBV4-2	TRBJ1-4	16	CASSPYRGGTNEKLFF
TRBV5-1	TRBJ2-1	16	CASSVTGTGTYNEQFF
TRBV6-6	TRBJ1-4	14	CASSYRDRVEKLFF
TRBV27	TRBJ1-1	15	CASSTRDRGNTEAFF
TRBV5-4	TRBJ2-3	15	CASSLASSSADTQYF
TRBV6-1	TRBJ2-6	14	CASSKSRGANVLTF
TRBV5-4	TRBJ1-2	15	CASSVGTGGSYGYTF
TRBV5-5	TRBJ1-5	17	CASSLAGGGYSNQPQHF
TRBV11-2	TRBJ1-6	16	CASSLYSRLTGSPLHF